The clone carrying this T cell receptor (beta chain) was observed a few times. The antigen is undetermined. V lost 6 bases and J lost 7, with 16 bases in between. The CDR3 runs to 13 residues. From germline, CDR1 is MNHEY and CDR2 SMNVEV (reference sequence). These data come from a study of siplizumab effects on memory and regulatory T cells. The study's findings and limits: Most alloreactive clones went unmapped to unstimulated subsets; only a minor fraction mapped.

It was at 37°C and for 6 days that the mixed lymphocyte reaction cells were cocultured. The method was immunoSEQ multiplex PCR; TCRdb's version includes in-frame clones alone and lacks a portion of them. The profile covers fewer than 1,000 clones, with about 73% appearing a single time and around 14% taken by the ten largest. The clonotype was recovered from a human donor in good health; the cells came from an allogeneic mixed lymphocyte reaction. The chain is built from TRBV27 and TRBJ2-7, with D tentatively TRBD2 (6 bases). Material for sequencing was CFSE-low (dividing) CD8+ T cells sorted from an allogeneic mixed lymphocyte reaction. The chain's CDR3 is CASRPGGTREQYF. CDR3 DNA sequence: TGTGCCAGCAGACCAGGAGGGACGCGAGAGCAGTACTTC.